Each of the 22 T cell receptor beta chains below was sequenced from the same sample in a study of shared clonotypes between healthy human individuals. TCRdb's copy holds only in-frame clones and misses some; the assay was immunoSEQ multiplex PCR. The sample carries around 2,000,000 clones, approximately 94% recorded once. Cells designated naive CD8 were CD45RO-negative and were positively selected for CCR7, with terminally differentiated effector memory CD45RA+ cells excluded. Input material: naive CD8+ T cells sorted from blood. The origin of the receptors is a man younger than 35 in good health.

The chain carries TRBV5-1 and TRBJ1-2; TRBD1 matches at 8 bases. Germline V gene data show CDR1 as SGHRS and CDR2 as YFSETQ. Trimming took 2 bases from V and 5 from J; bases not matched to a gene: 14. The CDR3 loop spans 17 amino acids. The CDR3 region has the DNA TGCGCCAGCAGCTTTTTCGGACAGGGTCCCCAACCATATGGCTACACCTTC. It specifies CASSFFGQGPQPYGYTF.

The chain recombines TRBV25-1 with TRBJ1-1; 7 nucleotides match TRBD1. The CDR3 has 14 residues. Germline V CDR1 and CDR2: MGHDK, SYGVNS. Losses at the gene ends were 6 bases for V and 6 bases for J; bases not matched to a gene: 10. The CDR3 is CASRETGDIAEAFF. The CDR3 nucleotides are TGTGCCAGCAGGGAAACAGGGGACATCGCTGAAGCTTTCTTT.

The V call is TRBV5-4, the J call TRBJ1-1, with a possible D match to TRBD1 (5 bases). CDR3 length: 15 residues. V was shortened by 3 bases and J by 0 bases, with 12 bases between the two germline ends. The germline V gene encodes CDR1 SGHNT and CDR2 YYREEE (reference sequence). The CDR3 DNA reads TGTGCCAGCAGCTGGGGGACCGAGATGAACACTGAAGCTTTCTTT. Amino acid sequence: CASSWGTEMNTEAFF.

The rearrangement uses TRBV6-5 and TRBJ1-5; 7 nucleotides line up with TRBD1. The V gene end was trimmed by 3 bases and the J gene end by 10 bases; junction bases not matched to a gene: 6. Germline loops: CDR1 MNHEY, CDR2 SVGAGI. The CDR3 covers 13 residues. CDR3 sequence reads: CASSYGGGGPQHF. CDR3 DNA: TGTGCCAGCAGTTATGGAGGGGGCGGACCCCAGCATTTT.

The chain's CDR3 is CASSDTRITDTQYF. DNA of the CDR3: TGTGCCAGCAGCGACACGAGGATCACAGATACGCAGTATTTT. The chain carries TRBV7-9 and TRBJ2-3; no clear D. Between the trimmed V and J ends, which lost 5 bases and 2 bases, there was a span of 11 bases. Germline CDR1 and CDR2: SEHNR and FQNEAQ (reference sequence). This CDR3 contains 14 residues.

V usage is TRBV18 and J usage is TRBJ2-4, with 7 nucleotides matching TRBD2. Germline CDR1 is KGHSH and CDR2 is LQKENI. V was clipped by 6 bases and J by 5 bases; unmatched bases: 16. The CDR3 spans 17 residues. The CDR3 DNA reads TGTGCCAGCTCTTCCTTTCGGGGGGAGCTCGAGCAAAACATTCAGTACTTC. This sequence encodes CASSSFRGELEQNIQYF.

Here the CDR3 reads CASSQDFYFETGNYGYTF. The CDR3 region has the DNA TGCGCCAGCAGCCAAGACTTTTATTTTGAGACAGGAAACTATGGCTACACCTTC. This chain joins TRBV4-3 and TRBJ1-2; D possibly corresponds to TRBD1 (6 bases). The ends were cut back, 0 bases at V and 2 bases at J, with 19 bases in the middle. This CDR3 has 18 residues. Germline assignment: CDR1 LGHNA and CDR2 YSLEER.

The CDR3 region is CASSPILDRNYEQYF. CDR3 nucleotide sequence: TGTGCCAGCAGTCCGATACTGGACAGGAACTACGAGCAGTACTTC. The J gene is TRBJ2-7, the V gene TRBV28; TRBD1 aligns across 7 bases. V trimming: 5 bases; J trimming: 3 bases; junction bases outside the gene matches: 10. CDR1 is MDHEN, CDR2 SYDVKM, per germline. The CDR3 totals 15 residues.

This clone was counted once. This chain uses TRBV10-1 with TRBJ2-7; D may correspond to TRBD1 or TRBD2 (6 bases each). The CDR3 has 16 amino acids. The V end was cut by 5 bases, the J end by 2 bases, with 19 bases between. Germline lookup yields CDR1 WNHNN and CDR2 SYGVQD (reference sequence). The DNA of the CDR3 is TGCGCCAGCAGTCCCGGGGAGGTTGGGGGGCCCTACGAGCAGTACTTC. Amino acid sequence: CASSPGEVGGPYEQYF.

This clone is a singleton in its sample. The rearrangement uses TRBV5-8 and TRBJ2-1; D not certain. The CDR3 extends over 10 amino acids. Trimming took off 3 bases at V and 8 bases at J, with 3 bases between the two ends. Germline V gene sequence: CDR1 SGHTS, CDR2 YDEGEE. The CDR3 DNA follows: TGTGCCAGCAGCTCGGATGAGCAGTTCTTC. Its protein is CASSSDEQFF.

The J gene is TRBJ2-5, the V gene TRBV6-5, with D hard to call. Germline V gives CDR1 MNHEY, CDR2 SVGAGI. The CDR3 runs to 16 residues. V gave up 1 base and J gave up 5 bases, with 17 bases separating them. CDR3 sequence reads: CASSYYGDPKGETQYF. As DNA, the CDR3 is TGTGCCAGCAGTTACTATGGAGATCCAAAAGGGGAGACCCAGTACTTC.

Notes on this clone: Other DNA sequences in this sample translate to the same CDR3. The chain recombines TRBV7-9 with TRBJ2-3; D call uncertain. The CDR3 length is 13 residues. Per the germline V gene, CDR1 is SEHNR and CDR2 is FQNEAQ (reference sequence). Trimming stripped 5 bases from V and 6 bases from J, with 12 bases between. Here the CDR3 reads CASSPPPTDTQYF. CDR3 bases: TGTGCCAGCAGCCCCCCTCCTACGGATACGCAGTATTTT.

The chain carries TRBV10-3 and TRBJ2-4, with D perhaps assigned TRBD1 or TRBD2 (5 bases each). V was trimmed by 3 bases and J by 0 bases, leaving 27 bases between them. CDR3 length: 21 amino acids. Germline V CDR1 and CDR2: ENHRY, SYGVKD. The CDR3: CAISDGTGINRDQIAKNIQYF. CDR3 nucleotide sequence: TGTGCCATCAGTGATGGGACGGGTATTAACAGAGACCAGATAGCCAAAAACATTCAGTACTTC.

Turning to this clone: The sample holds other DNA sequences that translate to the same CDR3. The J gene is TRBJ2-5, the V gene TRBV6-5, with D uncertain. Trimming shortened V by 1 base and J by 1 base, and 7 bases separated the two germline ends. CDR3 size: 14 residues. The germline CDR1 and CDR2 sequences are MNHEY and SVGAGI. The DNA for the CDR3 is TGTGCCAGCAGTTACTTGGGCTTCCAAGAGACCCAGTACTTC. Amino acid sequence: CASSYLGFQETQYF.

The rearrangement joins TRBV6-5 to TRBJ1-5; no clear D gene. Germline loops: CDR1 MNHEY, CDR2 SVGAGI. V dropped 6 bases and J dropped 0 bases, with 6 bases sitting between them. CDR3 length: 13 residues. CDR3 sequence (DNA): TGTGCCAGCAGCTCCATTAGCAATCAGCCCCAGCATTTT. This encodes CASSSISNQPQHF.

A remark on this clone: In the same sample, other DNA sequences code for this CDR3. CDR3 nucleotides: TGTGCCAGCAGTTTATCGTTTGCCGGGGAGCTGTTTTTT. Amino acid sequence: CASSLSFAGELFF. The chain employs TRBV27 and TRBJ2-2; D unresolved. The CDR3 totals 13 residues. Trimming stripped 0 bases from V and 6 bases from J, with 5 bases between. CDR1 and CDR2 from the germline V gene are MNHEY and SMNVEV (reference sequence).

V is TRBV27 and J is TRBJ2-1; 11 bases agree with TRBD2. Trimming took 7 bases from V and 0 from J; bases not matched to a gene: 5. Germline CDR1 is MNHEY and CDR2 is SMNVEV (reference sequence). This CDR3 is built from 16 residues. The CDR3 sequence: CASKILAGGSYNEQFF. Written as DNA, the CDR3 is TGTGCCAGCAAAATTCTAGCGGGAGGCTCCTACAATGAGCAGTTCTTC.

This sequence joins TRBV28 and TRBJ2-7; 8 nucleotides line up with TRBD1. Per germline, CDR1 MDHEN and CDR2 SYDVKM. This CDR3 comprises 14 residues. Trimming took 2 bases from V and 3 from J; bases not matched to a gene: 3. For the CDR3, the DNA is TGTGCCAGCAGTTTAACACAGGGGGGCTACGAGCAGTACTTC. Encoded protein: CASSLTQGGYEQYF.

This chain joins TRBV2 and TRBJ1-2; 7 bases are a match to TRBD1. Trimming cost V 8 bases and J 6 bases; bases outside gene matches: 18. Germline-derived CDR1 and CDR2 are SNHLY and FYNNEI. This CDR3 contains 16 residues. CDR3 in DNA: TGTGCCAGCGCACCTGAGGCCCTACAGGGGTCCGATGGCTACACCTTC. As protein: CASAPEALQGSDGYTF.

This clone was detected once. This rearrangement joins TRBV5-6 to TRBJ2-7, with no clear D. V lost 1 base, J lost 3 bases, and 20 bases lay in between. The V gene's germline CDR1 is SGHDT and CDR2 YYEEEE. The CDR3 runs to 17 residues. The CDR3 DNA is TGTGCCAGCAGCTTGCTAGGTTACACAGAGTCAGGCTACGAGCAGTACTTC. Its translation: CASSLLGYTESGYEQYF.

CDR3 sequence reads: CASSLFGLSYNEQFF. CDR3 coding DNA: TGTGCCAGCAGTTTATTCGGGCTCTCCTACAATGAGCAGTTCTTC. The genes are TRBV28 and TRBJ2-1; unclear D gene. The CDR3 is made up of 15 amino acids. V was clipped by 1 base and J by 0 bases, with 7 bases between them. CDR1 is MDHEN and CDR2 is SYDVKM in the germline V gene.

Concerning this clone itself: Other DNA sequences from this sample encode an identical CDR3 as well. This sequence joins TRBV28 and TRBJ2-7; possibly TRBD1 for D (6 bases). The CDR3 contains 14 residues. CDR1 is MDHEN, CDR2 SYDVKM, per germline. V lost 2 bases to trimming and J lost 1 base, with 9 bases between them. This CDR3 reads CASSLAGASYEQYF. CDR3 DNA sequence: TGTGCCAGCAGTTTAGCAGGGGCATCCTACGAGCAGTACTTC.